The rows below give T cell receptor beta chains drawn from one sample of a study of neurological immune-mediated disorders. Each CDR3 protein is one row after TCRdb ran MiXCR on the 5' RACE reads. The sample contains about 48,000 distinct CDR3 sequences, less than 6% of which appear only once. The sequenced material came from CD4+ T cells from blood. Every receptor here comes from a woman aged 18 to 35 with multiple sclerosis. The CDR3 runs from the conserved cysteine through the conserved F or W. The D gene is left open where the match is weak. Only part of the rows carry a size: once, few, many, or a class if the clone is expanded.

many,TRBD1,TRBV20-1,TRBJ1-2,CSAPTGQGRRNYGYTF,TGCAGTGCGCCGACGGGACAGGGTCGGAGAAACTATGGCTACACCTTC
many,TRBD2,TRBV20-1,TRBJ2-5,CSASTLTSGVLETQYF,TGCAGTGCTTCAACACTGACTAGCGGGGTTTTGGAGACCCAGTACTTC
many,.,TRBV7-3,TRBJ2-2,CASSLTWDGELFF,TGTGCCAGCAGCTTAACATGGGACGGGGAGCTGTTTTTT
many,.,TRBV5-5,TRBJ1-5,CASSLAGTVNQPQHF,TGTGCCAGCAGCTTAGCGGGGACGGTCAATCAGCCCCAGCATTTT
many,.,TRBV27,TRBJ1-4,CASSSTPGGGVEKLFF,TGTGCCAGCAGTTCTACCCCCGGGGGCGGGGTTGAAAAACTGTTTTTT
many,.,TRBV12-3/TRBV12-4,TRBJ1-5,CASSRQSDQPQHF,TGTGCCAGCAGCCGACAATCGGATCAGCCCCAGCATTTT
many,.,TRBV10-3,TRBJ2-2,CALRRELNTGELFF,TGTGCCCTGCGGCGCGAACTGAACACCGGGGAGCTGTTTTTT
many,.,TRBV7-2,TRBJ2-3,CASSSSSADTQYF,TGTGCCAGCAGCTCCTCTAGTGCAGATACGCAGTATTTT
few,.,TRBV30,TRBJ1-2,CACPDLAGRSYTF,TGTGCCTGCCCCGACCTGGCAGGCAGAAGCTACACCTTC
many,.,TRBV12-3/TRBV12-4,TRBJ2-3,CASRKSGLDTQYF,TGTGCCAGCAGAAAATCAGGGTTAGATACGCAGTATTTT
many,TRBD2,TRBV20-1,TRBJ2-7,CSASREGATYEQYF,TGCAGTGCTAGCCGGGAGGGCGCCACCTACGAGCAGTACTTC
many,TRBD1,TRBV6-5,TRBJ1-1,CASSSGQFHTEAFF,TGTGCCAGCAGTTCGGGACAGTTCCACACTGAAGCTTTCTTT
many,TRBD2,TRBV29-1,TRBJ2-1,CSLRGGPYNEQFF,TGCAGCTTACGGGGGGGCCCCTACAATGAGCAGTTCTTC
many,TRBD1,TRBV10-3,TRBJ1-1,CAINNRGSEAFF,TGTGCCATCAACAACAGGGGGTCTGAAGCTTTCTTT
many,.,TRBV12-3/TRBV12-4,TRBJ1-2,CASRAGTQIYGYTF,TGTGCCAGCAGGGCCGGGACACAGATCTATGGCTACACCTTC
many,.,TRBV20-1,TRBJ2-5,CSARDPGGQETQYF,TGCAGTGCTAGAGACCCCGGGGGACAAGAGACCCAGTACTTC
many,TRBD2,TRBV12-3/TRBV12-4,TRBJ2-3,CASSFGPGGGDTQYF,TGTGCCAGCAGTTTTGGTCCGGGAGGTGGGGATACGCAGTATTTT
many,TRBD2,TRBV3-1,TRBJ2-1,CASSRTRTSGGSYEQFF,TGTGCCAGCAGCCGGACCCGGACTAGCGGGGGCTCCTATGAGCAGTTCTTC
.,.,TRBV18,TRBJ2-1,CASSPAGEQFF,TGTGCCAGCTCACCAGCAGGTGAGCAGTTCTTC
.,.,TRBV12-3/TRBV12-4,TRBJ1-2,CASSFLGVNDGYTF,TGTGCCAGCAGTTTTCTAGGGGTTAATGATGGCTACACCTTC
many,.,TRBV11-2,TRBJ2-7,CASSLGGSSYEQYF,TGTGCCAGCAGCTTAGGAGGGAGCTCCTACGAGCAGTACTTC
many,TRBD1,TRBV7-2,TRBJ1-2,CASSLALMTGMGGYTF,TGTGCCAGCAGCTTGGCGCTGATGACAGGGATGGGTGGCTACACCTTC
many,.,TRBV12-3/TRBV12-4,TRBJ1-1,CASSLTVNTEAFF,TGTGCCAGCAGCCTGACAGTGAACACTGAAGCTTTCTTT
.,.,TRBV29-1,TRBJ1-2,CSARGSEGYTF,TGCAGCGCCAGGGGATCGGAAGGCTACACCTTC
many,.,TRBV9,TRBJ2-7,CASSWRQENYEQYF,TGTGCCAGCAGCTGGAGACAGGAGAACTACGAGCAGTACTTC
many,.,TRBV7-8,TRBJ2-7,CASSLAGATYEQYF,TGTGCCAGCAGCTTAGCAGGGGCGACCTACGAGCAGTACTTC
many,.,TRBV20-1,TRBJ1-5,CSARDPRVVRNQPQHF,TGCAGTGCTAGAGACCCCAGGGTCGTACGGAATCAGCCCCAGCATTTT
many,TRBD2,TRBV20-1,TRBJ2-5,CSAAGTSGDLHQETQYF,TGCAGTGCAGCCGGGACTAGCGGGGACCTCCACCAAGAGACCCAGTACTTC
many,.,TRBV7-8,TRBJ2-3,CASSLMRRGAGDTQYF,TGTGCCAGCAGCTTAATGCGGAGGGGGGCGGGAGATACGCAGTATTTT
many,.,TRBV20-1,TRBJ1-5,CSASTVNSNQPQHF,TGCAGTGCTTCAACAGTAAATAGCAATCAGCCCCAGCATTTT
many,TRBD2,TRBV24-1,TRBJ2-2,CATSGGASGVIGELFF,TGTGCCACCAGTGGCGGGGCTAGCGGCGTGATCGGGGAGCTGTTTTTT
many,TRBD2,TRBV5-1,TRBJ2-3,CASSSGHGASGGAADTQYF,TGCGCCAGCAGCTCCGGGCACGGGGCTAGCGGGGGGGCAGCGGATACGCAGTATTTT
.,.,TRBV20-1,TRBJ2-1,CSARDDGSSYNEQFF,TGCAGTGCTAGAGATGACGGATCCTCCTACAATGAGCAGTTCTTC
few,.,TRBV19,TRBJ2-1,CASSTRTASFSYNEQFF,TGTGCCAGTAGTACCAGGACAGCTTCGTTTTCCTACAATGAGCAGTTCTTC
many,.,TRBV6-5,TRBJ1-1,CASRRDIGRDTEAFF,TGTGCCAGCAGACGGGACATAGGGCGGGACACTGAAGCTTTCTTT
many,.,TRBV7-2,TRBJ2-6,CASSGIDSSGANVLTF,TGTGCCAGCAGCGGGATTGACAGCTCTGGGGCCAACGTCCTGACTTTC
.,TRBD1,TRBV30,TRBJ1-4,CAWSAGTGLEKLFF,TGTGCCTGGAGCGCAGGGACAGGGCTAGAAAAACTGTTTTTT
many,TRBD1,TRBV28,TRBJ2-7,CASSFGLGTGSYEQYF,TGTGCCAGCAGTTTTGGTTTAGGGACAGGGTCCTACGAGCAGTACTTC
many,TRBD1,TRBV29-1,TRBJ1-2,CSVEDQGDRDFSNYGYTF,TGCAGCGTTGAAGATCAGGGGGACAGGGACTTCTCTAACTATGGCTACACCTTC
many,TRBD2,TRBV20-1,TRBJ2-1,CSAALLAGAGDEQFF,TGCAGTGCTGCACTTCTAGCGGGAGCAGGAGATGAGCAGTTCTTC
many,.,TRBV7-2,TRBJ2-2,CASSLARRVSNTGELFF,TGTGCCAGCAGCTTAGCGCGGCGAGTCTCGAACACCGGGGAGCTGTTTTTT
.,.,TRBV12-3/TRBV12-4,TRBJ2-2,CASTLMMGTGELFF,TGTGCCAGCACTCTTATGATGGGAACCGGGGAGCTGTTTTTT
once,.,TRBV20-1,TRBJ2-7,CSVPDGTHEQYF,TGCAGTGTCCCGGACGGAACCCACGAGCAGTACTTC
few,.,TRBV6-5,TRBJ1-2,CASSYSAGYDYGYTF,TGTGCCAGCAGTTACTCGGCAGGGTACGACTATGGCTACACCTTC
many,.,TRBV19,TRBJ1-1,CASSVTGENTEAFF,TGTGCCAGTAGCGTGACAGGAGAGAACACTGAAGCTTTCTTT
many,.,TRBV6-1,TRBJ2-5,CASSPHTKAKGVQETQYF,TGTGCCAGCAGCCCCCACACAAAGGCGAAGGGGGTCCAAGAGACCCAGTACTTC
many,TRBD1,TRBV18,TRBJ1-4,CASSPGQGKSNEKLFF,TGTGCCAGCTCACCTGGACAGGGCAAAAGTAATGAAAAACTGTTTTTT
many,TRBD1,TRBV6-9,TRBJ1-6,CASRISPGQNNSPLHF,TGTGCCAGCAGAATCAGTCCGGGACAGAATAATTCACCCCTCCACTTT
many,TRBD2,TRBV12-3/TRBV12-4,TRBJ2-1,CASSKREDNEQFF,TGTGCCAGCAGCAAGCGGGAGGACAATGAGCAGTTCTTC
many,.,TRBV6-5,TRBJ1-2,CASSYFQGSNYGYTF,TGTGCCAGCAGTTACTTCCAGGGGTCTAACTATGGCTACACCTTC
many,.,TRBV7-2,TRBJ1-1,CASSLVLGFTEAFF,TGTGCCAGCAGCTTAGTACTGGGGTTTACTGAAGCTTTCTTT
many,.,TRBV6-5,TRBJ1-1,CASSVTTGVNTEAFF,TGTGCCAGCAGTGTAACGACAGGCGTGAACACTGAAGCTTTCTTT
many,.,TRBV6-2/TRBV6-3,TRBJ2-5,CASRSSGLQETQYF,TGTGCCAGCAGGAGTAGCGGACTCCAAGAGACCCAGTACTTC
many,.,TRBV20-1,TRBJ2-7,CSAPRTQATYEQYF,TGCAGTGCTCCACGGACACAGGCTACCTACGAGCAGTACTTC
many,TRBD1,TRBV27,TRBJ1-5,CASSLGLGQGGNQPQHF,TGTGCCAGCAGTTTAGGCCTGGGACAGGGCGGCAATCAGCCCCAGCATTTT
many,.,TRBV20-1,TRBJ1-2,CSARAPRGSNYGYTF,TGCAGTGCTAGAGCTCCTCGAGGGTCTAACTATGGCTACACCTTC
.,TRBD1,TRBV30,TRBJ1-5,CAWSGGQVNQPQHF,TGTGCCTGGAGTGGCGGACAGGTGAATCAGCCCCAGCATTTT